Detailed here is one TCR beta chain. Its antigen has not been determined. Per-base quality was not reported, and no clone a single base away is much larger than it. Collaborating institutions collected whole blood in K2EDTA tubes following their own protocols. For TCRbeta analysis, collaborators shipped samples in one of three forms: frozen whole blood, isolated PBMCs, or DNA extracted from either of those sample types. The germline V gene specifies SQVTM as CDR1 and ANQGSEA as CDR2. Measured from the cysteine to the phenylalanine, the CDR3 is 16 residues long. The DNA shown is the 48-base CDR3, in frame from base 1. Unmatched junction bases come to 8, with V trimmed by 0 bases and J by 3 bases. The data were obtained in a study of blood T cell repertoires in COVID-19 (dated by TCRdb to 2020 to 2022). Some background on the complete study: Collaborator samples came from the United States, Italy and Spain and covered acute and convalescent phases of COVID-19. The repertoires were released in a freely available public database meant as a resource for research on the immune response to SARS-CoV-2. Samples came from the ongoing ImmuneRACE study (first 160 participants) plus 1,254 subjects from 6 global collaborators. Subjects who had been exposed to COVID-19, were actively infected with it, or had recovered from it provided the deeply sampled blood TCRbeta repertoires that made up the dataset. The sample metadata nearly always contained a de-identified subject ID, COVID-19 status, age in years and sex. Where available, HLA class I and class II types were obtained from metadata supplied by the sample provider rather than from assay-based typing. The prospective study material was composed of cDNA or gDNA derived from T cells, B-cell-depleted T cells, or PBMCs.

Findings and caveats that apply to the study as a whole: Clinical and demographic metadata were provided uncurated, with the amount varying by source and participant.

TCRbeta CDR3 regions were amplified from genomic DNA by means of the immunoSEQ Assay, a bias-controlled multiplex PCR. The authors' pipeline ran thus. The number of nucleated cells in each sample was estimated from the amplification of reference gene primers within the assay. Sequence reads were collapsed and filtered to measure the absolute abundance of every unique TCRbeta CDR3 rearrangement. For each sample, productive Simpson clonality was calculated as the square root of Simpson's diversity index over productive rearrangements. Not all clones reach the TCRdb copy of this immuneACCESS table, which keeps in-frame sequences only. Checked studies attribute under half of the gap to unresolved V genes and leave the rest unexplained. Clonal size and the V and J genes are those of that table, whereas D and trimming came from the DNA. The sample table holds just under 150,000 clones, of which approximately 86% were seen once. The biggest ten clones account for nearly 0.95% of the sample.

This receptor was identified in a woman aged 45 to 65 with acute or convalescent COVID-19. The chain joins TRBV29-1 to TRBJ2-7; 10 bases in the middle match TRBD1. Input material: peripheral blood. The CDR3 reads as follows: CSVEDTGQGSFYEQYF. The sequenced DNA is TGCAGCGTTGAAGATACGGGACAGGGGTCCTTCTACGAGCAGTACTTC.